The 3 T cell receptor beta chains below all came from one sample that was sequenced in a study of monozygotic twins with inflammatory bowel disease. TCRdb re-called the 5' RACE reads and catalogs CDR3 proteins one per entry, DNA excluded. The repertoire table contains 300,000 to 450,000 distinct CDR3 sequences. Sequences were obtained from blood. The receptors were sampled from a human donor with ulcerative colitis or Crohn's disease, or a healthy co-twin of an affected twin (not recorded which).

The gene calls are TRBV6-1 and TRBJ1-1; without DNA, the TCRdb call of TRBD1 cannot be checked. The CDR3 is 15 residues long. The V gene's germline CDR1 is MNHNS and CDR2 SASEGT. The chain's CDR3 is CASSQLLHRGTEAFF.

CDR3 sequence: CASSQDWAGSNQPQHF. V is TRBV4-3 and J is TRBJ1-5; TCRdb's D call of TRBD1 is untestable without DNA. CDR3 length: 16 amino acids. The germline gives CDR1 LGHNA, CDR2 YSLEER.

The gene calls are TRBV6-1 and TRBJ2-1; the D call of TRBD2 rests on TCRdb alone, since no DNA is present to check it. The CDR3 loop spans 16 amino acids. The V gene's germline CDR1 is MNHNS and CDR2 SASEGT. CDR3 sequence reads: CASGGTAARSYNEQFF.